This T cell receptor (beta chain) was captured by sequencing in a study of a mutant IDH1 vaccine in newly diagnosed glioma. In the study overall: Previous care, which was radiotherapy, temozolomide, or both, most often involved both.

As to time point: baseline, week 1 (first vaccination visit). Treatment reported: pre-vaccination baseline after standard-of-care therapy. The CDR3 is 12 residues long. Germline V CDR1 and CDR2: MNHNY, SVGAGI (reference sequence). With 7 bases removed from V and 3 bases from J, the gap between germline ends came to 7 bases. Using immunoSEQ multiplex PCR, the repertoire was profiled, and TCRdb retains in-frame clones only, with some absent. Here the sample spans around 50,000 clones, 86% being singletons. The rearrangement links TRBV6-6 to TRBJ1-5; perhaps TRBD1 as D (5 bases). The sequence derives from a man aged 35 to 55 with glioma. The sequencing used PBMCs, collected from a glioma patient treated with radiotherapy, temozolomide or both. The CDR3 DNA reads TGTGCCAGCAAAGGGGTCAATCAGCCCCAGCATTTT. It translates to CASKGVNQPQHF.